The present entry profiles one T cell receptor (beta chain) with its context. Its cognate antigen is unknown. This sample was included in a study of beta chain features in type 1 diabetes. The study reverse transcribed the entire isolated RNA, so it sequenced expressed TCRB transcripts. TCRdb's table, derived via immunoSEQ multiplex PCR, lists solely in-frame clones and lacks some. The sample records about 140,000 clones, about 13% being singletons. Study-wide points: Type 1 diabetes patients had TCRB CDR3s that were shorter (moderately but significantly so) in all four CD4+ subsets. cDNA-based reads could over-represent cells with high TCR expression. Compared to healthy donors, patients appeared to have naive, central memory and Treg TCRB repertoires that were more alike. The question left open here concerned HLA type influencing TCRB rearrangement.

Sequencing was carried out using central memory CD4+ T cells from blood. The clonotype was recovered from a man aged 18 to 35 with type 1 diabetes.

The CDR3 DNA follows: TGTGCCAGCAGTTACAGGGGCCCTAGCAATCAGCCCCAGCATTTT. This gives the protein CASSYRGPSNQPQHF. This sequence joins TRBV28 and TRBJ1-5; 7 bases fit TRBD1. With 4 bases clipped from V and 0 bases from J, the junction kept 3 bases outside the gene matches. CDR3 length: 15 amino acids. Germline assignment: CDR1 MDHEN and CDR2 SYDVKM. The variable domain in full, with the rest retrieved from reference TRBV28 and TRBJ1-5, is DVKVTQSSRYLVKRTGEKVFLECVQDMDHENMFWYRQDPGLGLRLIYFSYDVKMKEKGDIPEGYSVSREKKERFSLILESASTNQTSMYLCASSYRGPSNQPQHFGDGTRLSIL.